Sequencing of this TCR beta chain was carried out in a study of cytomegalovirus exposure and HLA in healthy donors. This cohort consisted of healthy bone marrow donors. A multiplex PCR was run with 60 Vbeta primers and 13 Jbeta primers. Using immunoSEQ multiplex PCR, the repertoire was profiled, and TCRdb retains in-frame clones only, with some absent. The data contain around 63,000 clones, roughly 73% of them singletons. This clone was detected only once. What it binds is not known. Study-level results: Common viral pathogens were later found to be apparently linked to several of the most significant clusters.

This TCR was sampled from a man in his forties or fifties in good health and CMV-seronegative. Sequenced: PBMCs.

This CDR3 reads CASSVTGTAYEQYF. CDR3 coding DNA: TGTGCCAGCAGCGTAACAGGTACGGCCTACGAGCAGTACTTC. V and J are TRBV9 and TRBJ2-5; tentatively, D is TRBD1 (5 bases). The closer fit of TRBJ2-7 to the DNA end suggests the J call may be wrong. CDR3 length: 14 residues. The germline CDR1 and CDR2 sequences are SGDLS and YYNGEE.